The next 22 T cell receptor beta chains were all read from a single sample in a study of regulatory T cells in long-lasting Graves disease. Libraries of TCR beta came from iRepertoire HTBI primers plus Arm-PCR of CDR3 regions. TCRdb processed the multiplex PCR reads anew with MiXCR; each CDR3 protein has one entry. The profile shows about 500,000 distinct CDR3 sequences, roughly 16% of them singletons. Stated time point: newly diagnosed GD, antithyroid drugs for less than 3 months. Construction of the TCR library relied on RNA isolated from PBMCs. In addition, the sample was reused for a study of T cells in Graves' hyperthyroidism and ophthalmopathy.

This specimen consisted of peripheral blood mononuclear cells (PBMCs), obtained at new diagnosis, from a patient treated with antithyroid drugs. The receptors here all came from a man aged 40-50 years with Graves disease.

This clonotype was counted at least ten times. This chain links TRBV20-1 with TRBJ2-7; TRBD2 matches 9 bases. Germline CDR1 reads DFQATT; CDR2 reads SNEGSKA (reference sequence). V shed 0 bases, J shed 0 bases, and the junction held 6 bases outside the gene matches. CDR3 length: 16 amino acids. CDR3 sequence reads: CSAREAGGPSSYEQYF. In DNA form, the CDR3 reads TGCAGTGCTAGAGAGGCGGGAGGGCCCTCCTCCTACGAGCAGTACTTC.

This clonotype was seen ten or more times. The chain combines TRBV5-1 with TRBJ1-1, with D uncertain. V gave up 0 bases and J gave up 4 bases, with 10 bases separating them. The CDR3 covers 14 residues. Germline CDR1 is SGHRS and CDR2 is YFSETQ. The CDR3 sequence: CASSLARPRTEAFF. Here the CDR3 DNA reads TGCGCCAGCAGCTTGGCCAGACCGCGCACTGAAGCTTTCTTT.

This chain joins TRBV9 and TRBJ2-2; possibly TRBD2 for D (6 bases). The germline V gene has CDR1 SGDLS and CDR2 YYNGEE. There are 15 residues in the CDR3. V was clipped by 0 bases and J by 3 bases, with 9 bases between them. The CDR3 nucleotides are TGTGCCAGCAGCGTAGCGGGAGCTTACACCGGGGAGCTGTTTTTT. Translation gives CASSVAGAYTGELFF.

The chain's CDR3 is CASSPPPGALSYEQYF. The DNA of the CDR3 is TGTGCCAGCAGCCCCCCGCCGGGGGCACTCTCCTACGAGCAGTACTTC. The rearrangement joins TRBV3-1 to TRBJ2-7; D tentatively fits TRBD1 or TRBD2 (6 bases each). From germline, CDR1 is LGHDT and CDR2 YNNKEL (reference sequence). V shed 4 bases and J shed 0 bases, with 16 bases lying between them. The CDR3 loop spans 16 amino acids.

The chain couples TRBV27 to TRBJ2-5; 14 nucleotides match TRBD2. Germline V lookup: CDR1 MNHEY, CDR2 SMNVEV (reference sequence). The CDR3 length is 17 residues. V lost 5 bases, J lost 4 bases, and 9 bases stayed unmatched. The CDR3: CASSEPGLAGVGETQYF. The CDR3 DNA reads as TGTGCCAGCAGTGAGCCGGGACTAGCGGGAGTAGGAGAGACCCAGTACTTC.

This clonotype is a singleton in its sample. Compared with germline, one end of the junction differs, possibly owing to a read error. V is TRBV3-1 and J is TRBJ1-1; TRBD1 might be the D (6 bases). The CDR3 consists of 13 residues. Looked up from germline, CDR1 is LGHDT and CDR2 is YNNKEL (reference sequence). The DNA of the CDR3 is TGTACCAGCAGCCCGGGGGCAAACACTGAAGCTTTCTTT. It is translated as CTSSPGANTEAFF.

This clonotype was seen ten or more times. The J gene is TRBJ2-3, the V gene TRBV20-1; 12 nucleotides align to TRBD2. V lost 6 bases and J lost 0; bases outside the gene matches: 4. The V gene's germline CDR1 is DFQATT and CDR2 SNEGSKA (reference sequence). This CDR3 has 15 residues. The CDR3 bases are TGCAGTGCCACCGGGACTAGCGGGAGCACAGATACGCAGTATTTT. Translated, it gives CSATGTSGSTDTQYF.

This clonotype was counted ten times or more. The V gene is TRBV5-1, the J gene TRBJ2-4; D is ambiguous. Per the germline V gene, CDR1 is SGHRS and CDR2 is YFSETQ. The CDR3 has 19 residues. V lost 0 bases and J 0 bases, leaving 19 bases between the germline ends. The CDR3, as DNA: TGCGCCAGCAGCTTGGCTCCGGCCGAATTTCAAGGAGCCAAAAACATTCAGTACTTC. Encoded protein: CASSLAPAEFQGAKNIQYF.

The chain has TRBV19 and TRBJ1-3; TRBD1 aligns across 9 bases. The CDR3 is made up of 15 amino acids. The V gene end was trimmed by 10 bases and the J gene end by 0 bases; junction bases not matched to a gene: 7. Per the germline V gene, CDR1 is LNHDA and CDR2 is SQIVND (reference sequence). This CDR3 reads CAKGQGLYSGNTIYF. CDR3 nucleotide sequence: TGTGCCAAGGGACAGGGCTTATACTCTGGAAACACCATATATTTT.

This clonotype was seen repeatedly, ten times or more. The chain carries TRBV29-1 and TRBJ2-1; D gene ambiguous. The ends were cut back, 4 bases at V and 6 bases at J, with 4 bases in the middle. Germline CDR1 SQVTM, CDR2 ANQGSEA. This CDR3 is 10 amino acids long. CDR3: CSVVVNEQFF. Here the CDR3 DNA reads TGCAGCGTTGTTGTCAATGAGCAGTTCTTC.

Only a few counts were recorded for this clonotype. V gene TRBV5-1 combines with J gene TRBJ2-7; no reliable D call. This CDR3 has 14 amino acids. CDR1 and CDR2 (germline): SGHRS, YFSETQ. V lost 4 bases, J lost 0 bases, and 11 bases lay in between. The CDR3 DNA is TGCGCCAGCAGCCAACGGCTTAGCTCCTACGAGCAGTACTTC. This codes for CASSQRLSSYEQYF. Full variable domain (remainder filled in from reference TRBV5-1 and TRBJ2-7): KAGVTQTPRYLIKTRGQQVTLSCSPISGHRSVSWYQQTPGQGLQFLFEYFSETQRNKGNFPGRFSGRQFSNSRSEMNVSTLELGDSALYLCASSQRLSSYEQYFGPGTRLTVT.

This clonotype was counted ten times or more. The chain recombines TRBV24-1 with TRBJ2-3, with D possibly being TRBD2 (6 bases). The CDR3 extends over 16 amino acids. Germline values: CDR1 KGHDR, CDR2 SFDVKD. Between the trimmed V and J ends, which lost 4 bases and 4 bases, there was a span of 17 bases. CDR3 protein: CATSDTLASSPDTQYF. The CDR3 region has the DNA TGTGCCACCAGTGACACACTAGCATCGTCTCCAGATACGCAGTATTTT.

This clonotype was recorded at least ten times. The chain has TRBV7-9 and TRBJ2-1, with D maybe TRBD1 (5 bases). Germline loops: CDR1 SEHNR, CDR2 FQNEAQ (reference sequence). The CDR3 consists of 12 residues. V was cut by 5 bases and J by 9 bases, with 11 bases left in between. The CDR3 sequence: CASSLRQIEQFF. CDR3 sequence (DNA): TGTGCCAGCAGCCTCCGACAGATTGAGCAGTTCTTC.

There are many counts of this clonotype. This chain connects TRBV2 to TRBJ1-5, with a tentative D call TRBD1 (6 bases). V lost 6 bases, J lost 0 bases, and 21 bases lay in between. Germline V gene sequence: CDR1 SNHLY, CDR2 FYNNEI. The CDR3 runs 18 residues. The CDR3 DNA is TGTGCCAGCAGGGGACCGGGGGGCAGGTTATATAGCAATCAGCCCCAGCATTTT. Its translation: CASRGPGGRLYSNQPQHF. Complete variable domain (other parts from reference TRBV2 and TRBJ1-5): EPEVTQTPSHQVTQMGQEVILRCVPISNHLYFYWYRQILGQKVEFLVSFYNNEISEKSEIFDDQFSVERPDGSNFTLKIRSTKLEDSAMYFCASRGPGGRLYSNQPQHFGDGTRLSIL.

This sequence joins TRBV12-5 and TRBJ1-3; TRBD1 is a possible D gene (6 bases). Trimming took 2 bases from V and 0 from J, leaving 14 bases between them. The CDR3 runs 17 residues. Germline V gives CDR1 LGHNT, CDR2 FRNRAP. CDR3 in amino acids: CASGLKTGSSSGNTIYF. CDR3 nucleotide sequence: TGTGCTAGTGGTTTGAAGACAGGCTCCTCCTCTGGAAACACCATATATTTT.

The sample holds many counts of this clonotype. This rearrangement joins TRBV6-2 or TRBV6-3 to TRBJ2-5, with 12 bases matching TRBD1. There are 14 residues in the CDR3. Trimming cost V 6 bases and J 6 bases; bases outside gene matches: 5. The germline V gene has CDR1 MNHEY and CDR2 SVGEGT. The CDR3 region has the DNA TGTGCCAGCAGAGGGACAGGGGGCGGCCAGACCCAGTACTTC. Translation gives CASRGTGGGQTQYF.

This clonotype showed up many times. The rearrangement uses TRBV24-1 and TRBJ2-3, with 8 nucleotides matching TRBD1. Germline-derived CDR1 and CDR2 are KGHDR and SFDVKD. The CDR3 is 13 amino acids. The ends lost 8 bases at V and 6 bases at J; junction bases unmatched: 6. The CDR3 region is CATKDRAGDTQYF. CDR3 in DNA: TGTGCCACCAAGGACAGGGCTGGCGATACGCAGTATTTT.

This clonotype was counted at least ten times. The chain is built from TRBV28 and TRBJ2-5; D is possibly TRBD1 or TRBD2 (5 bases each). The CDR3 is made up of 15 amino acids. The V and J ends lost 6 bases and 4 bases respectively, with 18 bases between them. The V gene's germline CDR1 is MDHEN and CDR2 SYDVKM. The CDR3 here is CASRPSGVGRETQYF. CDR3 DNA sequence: TGTGCCAGCAGGCCCTCCGGGGTGGGGCGAGAGACCCAGTACTTC.

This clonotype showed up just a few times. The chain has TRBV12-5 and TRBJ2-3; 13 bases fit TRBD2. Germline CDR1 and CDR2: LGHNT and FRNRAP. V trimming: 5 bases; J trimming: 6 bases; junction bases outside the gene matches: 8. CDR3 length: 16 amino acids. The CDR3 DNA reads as TGTGCTAGTGGTCCTAGGACTAGCGGGAGTTCGGATACGCAGTATTTT. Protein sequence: CASGPRTSGSSDTQYF.

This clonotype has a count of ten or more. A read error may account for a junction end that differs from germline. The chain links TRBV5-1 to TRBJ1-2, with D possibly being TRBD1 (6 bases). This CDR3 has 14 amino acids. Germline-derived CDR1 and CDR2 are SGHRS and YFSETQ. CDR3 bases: TGTGCCAGCAGCTCAAGGACAGTAAACTATGGCTACACCTTC. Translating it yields CASSSRTVNYGYTF.

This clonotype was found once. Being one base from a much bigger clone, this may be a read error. CDR3 DNA sequence: TGTGTCAGCAGAGAGTTCGACCAGCCCCAGCATTTT. Protein sequence: CVSREFDQPQHF. The V and J genes are TRBV28 and TRBJ1-5; D gene uncertain. CDR3 length: 12 amino acids. Per germline, CDR1 MDHEN and CDR2 SYDVKM.

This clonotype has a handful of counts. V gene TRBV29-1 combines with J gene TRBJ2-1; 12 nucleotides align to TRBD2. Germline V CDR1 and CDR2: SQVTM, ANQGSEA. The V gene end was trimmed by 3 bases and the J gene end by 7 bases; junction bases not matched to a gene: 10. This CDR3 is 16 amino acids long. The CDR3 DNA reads TGCAGCGTTGATAGACCGACTAGCGGGAGTTCTAATGAGCAGTTCTTC. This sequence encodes CSVDRPTSGSSNEQFF.